Presented here are 21 T cell receptor beta chains from one specimen sequenced in a study of OX40 agonist ivuxolimab in advanced cancers. Method: immunoSEQ multiplex PCR; TCRdb's copy keeps in-frame clones and lacks some. In the table there are 80,000 to 100,000 clones, roughly 90% of which are singletons. Source: CD4+ or CD8+ T cells sorted from blood, taken in a trial of the OX40 agonist ivuxolimab. The source of these receptors is an adult with an advanced solid tumor such as melanoma, head and neck, liver or kidney cancer.

This rearrangement joins TRBV4-3 to TRBJ1-5; no reliable D call. The germline V gene has CDR1 LGHNA and CDR2 YSLEER. CDR3 length equals 15 residues. Between the trimmed V and J ends, which lost 4 bases and 0 bases, there was a span of 10 bases. The CDR3: CASSLEWVSNQPQHF. The CDR3 nucleotides are TGCGCCAGCAGCCTGGAGTGGGTTAGCAATCAGCCCCAGCATTTT.

The J gene is TRBJ1-3, the V gene TRBV29-1; D may be TRBD1 (5 bases). The length of the CDR3 is 11 residues. Germline V gene lookup returns CDR1 SQVTM and CDR2 ANQGSEA. Trimming pared 7 bases from V and 2 bases from J, leaving 6 bases between. The CDR3, as DNA: TGCAGCGGAGGGGCTGGAAACACCATATATTTT. It codes for CSGGAGNTIYF.

The chain recombines TRBV30 with TRBJ1-3; D is possibly TRBD1 (6 bases). CDR3 length: 15 amino acids. The ends were cut back, 4 bases at V and 0 bases at J, with 13 bases in the middle. Germline loops: CDR1 GTSNPN, CDR2 SVGIG (reference sequence). The chain's CDR3 is CAWNQGPSSGNTIYF. The CDR3 DNA follows: TGTGCCTGGAATCAGGGGCCGAGCTCTGGAAACACCATATATTTT.

The genes are TRBV9 and TRBJ2-7; no clear D. Germline V gene lookup returns CDR1 SGDLS and CDR2 YYNGEE. This CDR3 has 14 amino acids. The V gene lost 1 base and the J gene lost 7 bases, with 15 bases spanning the gap. Here the CDR3 DNA reads TGTGCCAGCAGCGTATTCGAGGCGGCCGGTGAGCAGTACTTC. This sequence encodes CASSVFEAAGEQYF.

The chain employs TRBV28 and TRBJ2-1; D might be TRBD1 (5 bases). This CDR3 contains 14 residues. Trimming stripped 2 bases from V and 5 bases from J, with 10 bases between. Germline CDR1 is MDHEN and CDR2 is SYDVKM. This CDR3 reads CASSLGAVDNEQFF. Here the CDR3 DNA reads TGTGCCAGCAGTTTAGGGGCCGTAGACAATGAGCAGTTCTTC. The full variable domain, with the rest looked up from reference TRBV28 and TRBJ2-1, is DVKVTQSSRYLVKRTGEKVFLECVQDMDHENMFWYRQDPGLGLRLIYFSYDVKMKEKGDIPEGYSVSREKKERFSLILESASTNQTSMYLCASSLGAVDNEQFFGPGTRLTVL.

Here the CDR3 DNA reads TGCGCCAGCAGCTTTCTCCAGAAGAACACTGAAGCTTTCTTT. It codes for CASSFLQKNTEAFF. The rearrangement uses TRBV5-1 and TRBJ1-1; D remains ambiguous. This CDR3 has 14 residues. Trimming cost V 2 bases and J 1 base, with 9 bases left between them. Germline V gene data show CDR1 as SGHRS and CDR2 as YFSETQ.

The V gene is TRBV30, the J gene TRBJ1-6, with no clear D. The CDR3 spans 13 residues. V was shortened by 2 bases and J by 7 bases, with 9 bases between the two germline ends. Germline V gene sequence: CDR1 GTSNPN, CDR2 SVGIG (reference sequence). The CDR3 DNA sequence: TGTGCCTGGAGTCCGTCAGGAAATTCACCCCTCCACTTT. Translating it yields CAWSPSGNSPLHF.

The chain has TRBV2 and TRBJ1-5; maybe TRBD1 (6 bases). Germline assignment: CDR1 SNHLY and CDR2 FYNNEI. The CDR3 totals 15 residues. Deletions cut 4 bases from V and 1 base from J, with 11 bases between. CDR3 sequence (DNA): TGTGCCAGCAGTGGGCTTGGACAGAGCAATCAGCCCCAGCATTTT. Its protein product is CASSGLGQSNQPQHF.

The chain links TRBV28 to TRBJ2-5; TRBD1 matches at 11 bases. Per the germline V gene, CDR1 is MDHEN and CDR2 is SYDVKM. J gave up 5 bases and V 5 bases, and 7 bases lay outside the gene matches. This CDR3 contains 15 residues. The CDR3 nucleotides read TGTGCCAGCAGTACCGGGACAGGGGGAAGTGAGACCCAGTACTTC. This gives the protein CASSTGTGGSETQYF.

The chain has TRBV19 and TRBJ2-3; TRBD2 agrees at 8 bases. This CDR3 is built from 14 residues. The trim removed 8 bases at V and 1 base at J, leaving 5 bases unmatched. The germline gives CDR1 LNHDA, CDR2 SQIVND (reference sequence). CDR3 protein: CASSDSGGTDTQYF. The DNA of the CDR3 is TGTGCCAGTTCTGATAGCGGGGGCACAGATACGCAGTATTTT.

The chain joins TRBV10-3 to TRBJ2-3, with unresolved D. The V gene's germline CDR1 is ENHRY and CDR2 SYGVKD. V was shortened by 3 bases and J by 5 bases, with 12 bases between the two germline ends. The CDR3 sequence is 14 residues long. This CDR3 is CAISDMGSLDTQYF. CDR3 nucleotides: TGTGCCATCAGTGACATGGGGTCATTAGATACGCAGTATTTT.

The chain links TRBV10-1 to TRBJ2-2; weak D call: TRBD1 (6 bases). Germline CDR1 is WNHNN and CDR2 is SYGVQD (reference sequence). The CDR3 extends over 15 amino acids. V shed 3 bases and J shed 5 bases, with 13 bases lying between them. Here the CDR3 DNA reads TGCGCCAGCAGTGAATGGACAGAAAAAACCGGGGAGCTGTTTTTT. The encoded protein is CASSEWTEKTGELFF.

The rearrangement joins TRBV19 to TRBJ1-2; possible D gene TRBD1, 5 bases. V lost 3 bases to trimming and J lost 4 bases, with 9 bases between them. Germline lookup yields CDR1 LNHDA and CDR2 SQIVND (reference sequence). This CDR3 contains 13 residues. Here the CDR3 DNA reads TGTGCCAGTAGTATCGGGCAGGGCTATGGCTACACCTTC. Translation: CASSIGQGYGYTF.

J is TRBJ1-3 and V is TRBV5-1; TRBD1 agrees at 7 bases. The CDR3 consists of 15 residues. Germline trimming cut 4 bases from V and 0 bases from J; bases unmatched to any gene: 4. CDR1 and CDR2 (germline): SGHRS, YFSETQ. CDR3 coding DNA: TGCGCCAGCAGCCTACGGACAGGCTCTGGAAACACCATATATTTT. It encodes CASSLRTGSGNTIYF.

The CDR3 sequence: CASSLASSGGSSYNEQFF. CDR3 DNA sequence: TGTGCCAGCAGCTTAGCCTCTAGCGGGGGGAGCTCCTACAATGAGCAGTTCTTC. The chain recombines TRBV7-2 with TRBJ2-1, with 11 bases aligning to TRBD2. Germline loops: CDR1 SGHTA, CDR2 FQGNSA. The CDR3 is 18 amino acids. V trimming: 0 bases; J trimming: 0 bases; junction bases outside the gene matches: 4.

The chain combines TRBV7-9 with TRBJ2-5; D may correspond to TRBD1 or TRBD2 (5 bases each). V lost 5 bases and J lost 4, with 20 bases in between. The germline V gene encodes CDR1 SEHNR and CDR2 FQNEAQ (reference sequence). This CDR3 is built from 16 residues. CDR3 loop: CASSPPGQGSLETQYF. The CDR3 nucleotides read TGTGCCAGCAGCCCCCCGGGGCAGGGCTCCCTAGAGACCCAGTACTTC.

CDR3 in DNA: TGTGCCAGCAGTTCGCTAGCGGGGGGGAGCACAGATACGCAGTATTTT. Translation gives CASSSLAGGSTDTQYF. The J gene is TRBJ2-3, the V gene TRBV6-5, with 12 bases aligning to TRBD2. The CDR3 length is 16 residues. Germline CDR1 reads MNHEY; CDR2 reads SVGAGI. V trimming: 4 bases; J trimming: 0 bases; junction bases outside the gene matches: 2.

This clone was recorded only once. This chain links TRBV11-1 with TRBJ2-6; D might be TRBD1 (5 bases). Deletions cut 1 base from V and 2 bases from J, with 6 bases between. Germline V gives CDR1 SGHAT, CDR2 FQDESV (reference sequence). The CDR3 sequence is 15 residues long. CDR3 amino acids: CASSLVGAGANVLTF. The CDR3 DNA is TGTGCCAGCAGCTTAGTAGGGGCTGGGGCCAACGTCCTGACTTTC.

Turning to this clone: The sample carries other DNA sequences with the same CDR3. The rearrangement links TRBV20-1 to TRBJ1-5; the D is unclear. V was cut by 3 bases and J by 4 bases, with 4 bases left in between. CDR1 DFQATT and CDR2 SNEGSKA come from the germline V gene (reference sequence). The CDR3 has 11 residues. CDR3 loop: CSASGNQPQHF. DNA of the CDR3: TGCAGTGCTAGTGGGAATCAGCCCCAGCATTTT.

The chain links TRBV30 to TRBJ1-2; D possibly corresponds to TRBD1 (6 bases). In germline, CDR1 is GTSNPN, CDR2 SVGIG (reference sequence). The ends were cut back, 3 bases at V and 7 bases at J, with 15 bases in the middle. The CDR3 sequence is 13 residues long. The CDR3 region is CAWRLQGVGGYTF. As DNA, the CDR3 is TGTGCCTGGAGACTACAGGGAGTTGGTGGCTACACCTTC.

This clone was seen a single time. The V and J genes are TRBV6-5 and TRBJ1-4, with 9 nucleotides matching TRBD1. The J segment lost 7 bases and the V segment lost 5 bases, leaving 5 bases of the junction unmatched. The CDR3 runs to 14 residues. Germline CDR1 reads MNHEY; CDR2 reads SVGAGI. The CDR3 sequence is CASSKDRGGEKLFF. DNA of the CDR3: TGTGCCAGCAGTAAAGACAGGGGGGGTGAAAAACTGTTTTTT.